This note documents a single T cell receptor beta chain sequence. Its antigen remains unknown. This record belongs to a study of T cells in Graves' hyperthyroidism and ophthalmopathy. Findings and limits, study-wide: Ophthalmopathy was identified by the model a median roughly 6.5 months ahead of onset.

Uncontrolled infection, other autoimmune disease, pregnancy or lactation disqualified patients from enrolment. The CDR3 totals 16 residues. Germline V gene lookup returns CDR1 SGHTA and CDR2 FQGNSA. The V and J ends lost 1 base and 4 bases respectively, with 13 bases between them. RNA transcripts yielded amplified TCR beta CDR3 regions. The HTBI primer set drove a first-round RT-PCR of the TCR CDR3. One entry per CDR3 protein results from TCRdb running MiXCR on the multiplex PCR reads. Among around 430,000 distinct CDR3 sequences listed, about 15% were seen once. The receptor comes from a woman in her twenties or thirties with Graves' hyperthyroidism. The J gene is TRBJ2-2, the V gene TRBV7-2; D is perhaps TRBD2 (6 bases). The specimen sequenced was blood. The CDR3 loop reads CASSLEPGVSTGELFF. The CDR3 coding sequence is TGTGCCAGCAGCTTAGAGCCGGGGGTCAGCACCGGGGAGCTGTTTTTT.